The 5 T cell receptor beta chains listed next were all sequenced from one sample in a study of T-cell reconstitution after alpha-beta-depleted transplantation in children. Molecular barcoding with unique molecular identifiers was used for the TCRbeta library. TCRdb re-derived calls from the PCR reads in MiXCR, one entry per CDR3 protein. Here the sample spans more than 400,000 distinct CDR3 sequences, around 46% being singletons. The specimen comprised PBMCs, sampled before TCRalphabeta/CD19-depleted stem cell transplant. These receptors all come from a girl aged 2 to 10 with aplastic anemia, due to receive a stem cell transplant.

V usage is TRBV7-3 and J usage is TRBJ2-5; the match to TRBD2 covers 15 bases. Looked up from germline, CDR1 is SGHTA and CDR2 is FQGTGA. This CDR3 contains 19 residues. The ends lost 2 bases at V and 2 bases at J; junction bases unmatched: 9. CDR3 nucleotides: TGTGCCAGCAGCTTAGACCGCGGACTAGCGGGGGGGAAACAAGAGACCCAGTACTTC. Residues: CASSLDRGLAGGKQETQYF.

The chain has TRBV15 and TRBJ2-1; 7 bases fit TRBD2. Germline lookup yields CDR1 LNHNV and CDR2 YYDKDF (reference sequence). The CDR3 consists of 15 residues. The V and J ends lost 4 bases and 10 bases, in that order; junction bases with no gene match: 13. CDR3 amino acids: CATSIRGRGYIEQFF. The CDR3 DNA reads as TGTGCCACCAGCATACGCGGGAGAGGGTATATAGAGCAGTTCTTC.

The V gene is TRBV4-1, the J gene TRBJ2-1, with D possibly being TRBD1 (6 bases). The CDR3 has 15 residues. Trimming pared 1 base from V and 10 bases from J, leaving 17 bases between. Germline loops: CDR1 MGHRA, CDR2 YSYEKL. CDR3 DNA sequence: TGCGCCAGCAGCCAAGCTGGGACGGTGAGGGGGGAGCAGTTCTTC. Translating gives CASSQAGTVRGEQFF.

This clonotype was recorded many times. The chain uses TRBV12-5 and TRBJ2-5; TRBD1 agrees at 9 bases. J gave up 2 bases and V 5 bases, and 6 bases lay outside the gene matches. The CDR3 is 15 residues long. CDR1 LGHNT and CDR2 FRNRAP come from the germline V gene. CDR3 sequence reads: CASGPGQGIQETQYF. As DNA, the CDR3 is TGTGCTAGTGGTCCGGGACAGGGAATACAAGAGACCCAGTACTTC.

The sample holds one count of this clonotype. This rearrangement joins TRBV5-6 to TRBJ2-2, with TRBD2 matching over 13 bases. CDR3 length: 15 residues. Germline CDR1 reads SGHDT; CDR2 reads YYEEEE. V shed 5 bases and J 5 bases; nucleotides not matched to a gene: 3. CDR3: CASRKLAGGTGELFF. CDR3 sequence (DNA): TGTGCCAGCAGGAAACTAGCGGGGGGGACCGGGGAGCTGTTTTTT.